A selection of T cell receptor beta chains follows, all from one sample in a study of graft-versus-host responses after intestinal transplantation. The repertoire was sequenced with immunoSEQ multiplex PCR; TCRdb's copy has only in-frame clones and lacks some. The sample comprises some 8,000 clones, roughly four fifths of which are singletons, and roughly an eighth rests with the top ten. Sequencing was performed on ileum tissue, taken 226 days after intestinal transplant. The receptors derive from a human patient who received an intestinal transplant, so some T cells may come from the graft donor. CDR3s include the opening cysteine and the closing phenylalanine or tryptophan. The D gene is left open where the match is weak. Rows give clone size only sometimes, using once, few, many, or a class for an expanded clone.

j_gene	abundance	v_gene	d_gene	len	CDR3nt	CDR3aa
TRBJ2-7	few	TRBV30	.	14	TGTGCCTGCCTATTCGGACAGTTCTCCTACGAGCAGTACTTC	CACLFGQFSYEQYF
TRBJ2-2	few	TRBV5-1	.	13	TGCGCCAGCAGCTTGACTAACACCGGGGAGCTGTTTTTT	CASSLTNTGELFF
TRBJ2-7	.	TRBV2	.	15	TGTGCCAGCAGTGCCTGGCTGGGGAGCTCCTACGAGCAGTACTTC	CASSAWLGSSYEQYF
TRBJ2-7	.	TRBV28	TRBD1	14	TGTGCCAGCAACCTACCGGGACAGACCTACGAGCAGTACTTC	CASNLPGQTYEQYF
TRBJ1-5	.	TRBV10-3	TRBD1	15	TGTGCCATCAGAGCGGACAGGGGGGGAGAGCAGCCCCAGCATTTT	CAIRADRGGEQPQHF
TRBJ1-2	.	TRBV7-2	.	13	TGTGCCAGCAGTGGGTGGGGAGGCGATGGCTACACCTTC	CASSGWGGDGYTF
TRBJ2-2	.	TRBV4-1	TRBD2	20	TGCGCCAGCAGCCAAGAATCTTTAGCAGCGGGAGGGCCCCGGACCGGGGAGCTGTTTTTT	CASSQESLAAGGPRTGELFF
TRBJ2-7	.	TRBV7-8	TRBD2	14	TGTGCCAGCAGCCGGACTAGCGGGATTGGCGAGCAGTACTTC	CASSRTSGIGEQYF
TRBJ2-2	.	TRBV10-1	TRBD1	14	TGCGCCAGCAGTGTCCAGGGGGCGGCCGGGGAGCTGTTTTTT	CASSVQGAAGELFF
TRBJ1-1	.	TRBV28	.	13	TGTGCCAGCAGGAGGGAGTTGAACACTGAAGCTTTCTTT	CASRRELNTEAFF
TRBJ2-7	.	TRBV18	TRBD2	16	TGTGCCAGCTCCGGGAAAATAGCGGGAGCCGGGGGCGAGCAGTACTTC	CASSGKIAGAGGEQYF
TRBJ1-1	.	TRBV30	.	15	TGTGCCTGGAGTTTATTCAGGGGAGCGAACACTGAAGCTTTCTTT	CAWSLFRGANTEAFF
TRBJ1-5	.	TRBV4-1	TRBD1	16	TGCGCCAGCAGCCAAGAGGCCGGGACAGGCAATCAGCCCCAGCATTTT	CASSQEAGTGNQPQHF
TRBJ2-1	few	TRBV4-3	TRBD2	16	TGCGCCAGCAGCCAAGATGGCGGCGGGGGATGGAGTGAGCAGTTCTTC	CASSQDGGGGWSEQFF
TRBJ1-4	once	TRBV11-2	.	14	TGTGCCAGCAGCTCTTCAGGTGGTAATGAAAAACTGTTTTTT	CASSSSGGNEKLFF
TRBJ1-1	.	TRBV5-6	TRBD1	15	TGTGCCAGCAGCTCAACTGGACAGGGAGGCACTGAAGCTTTCTTT	CASSSTGQGGTEAFF
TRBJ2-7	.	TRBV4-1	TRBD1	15	TGCGCCAGCAGCCAAGAAGACAGGGGTAACTACGAGCAGTACTTC	CASSQEDRGNYEQYF
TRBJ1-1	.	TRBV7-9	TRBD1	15	TGTGCCAGCAGCCCAGAGGACAGGGCGACCACTGAAGCTTTCTTT	CASSPEDRATTEAFF
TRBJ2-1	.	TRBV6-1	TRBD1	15	TGTGCCAGCAGTGAAATCCAGGGGGCAGGGGGTGAGCAGTTCTTC	CASSEIQGAGGEQFF
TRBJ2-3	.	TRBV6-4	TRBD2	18	TGTGCCAGCAGTGACTCGAGGCTAGCGGGGGCCATCACAGATACGCAGTATTTT	CASSDSRLAGAITDTQYF
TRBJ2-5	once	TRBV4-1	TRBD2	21	TGCGCCAGCTCCCCAGGGTTGGTAGCGGGAGGGCGGGGGATATACGGAGAGACCCAGTACTTC	CASSPGLVAGGRGIYGETQYF
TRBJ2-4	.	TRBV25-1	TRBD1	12	TGTGCCAGCGTTACGACAGGGGGCATTCAGTACTTC	CASVTTGGIQYF
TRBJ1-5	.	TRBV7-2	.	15	TGTGCCAGCAGCTTCAGGGGTAGGAGCAATCAGCCCCAGCATTTT	CASSFRGRSNQPQHF
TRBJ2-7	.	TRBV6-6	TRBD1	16	TGTGCCAGCAGCCACCTCCGACAGGGGGCAGGGTACGAGCAGTACTTC	CASSHLRQGAGYEQYF
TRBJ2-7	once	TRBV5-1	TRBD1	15	TGCGCCAGCAGCTTGGCCGGGACAGACTTCTACGAGCAGTACTTC	CASSLAGTDFYEQYF
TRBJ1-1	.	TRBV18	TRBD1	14	TGTGCCAGCTCATCGTGGACAGGGGACGCTGAAGCTTTCTTT	CASSSWTGDAEAFF
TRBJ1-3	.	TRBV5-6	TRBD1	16	TGTGCCAGCAGCCTGACAGGGGCCAGCTCTGGAAACACCATATATTTT	CASSLTGASSGNTIYF
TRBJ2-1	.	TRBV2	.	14	TGTGCCAGCAGTGAAGTCCGTCCAGCGCATGAGCAGTTCTTC	CASSEVRPAHEQFF
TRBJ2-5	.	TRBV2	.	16	TGTGCCAGCAGTGGGCTGGGACTCCGAAGACAAGAGACCCAGTACTTC	CASSGLGLRRQETQYF
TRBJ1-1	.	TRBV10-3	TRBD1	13	TGTGCCATCAGTGGGGTAACAGGGGCTGAAGCTTTCTTT	CAISGVTGAEAFF
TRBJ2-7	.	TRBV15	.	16	TGTGCCACCAGCAGAGAATTTGCAGGGATATCCTACGAGCAGTACTTC	CATSREFAGISYEQYF
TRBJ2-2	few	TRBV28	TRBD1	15	TGTGCCAGCAGCACGCAGGGGGCGGGTTCCGGGGAGCTGTTTTTT	CASSTQGAGSGELFF
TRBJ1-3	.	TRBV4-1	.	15	TGCGCCAGCAGCCAAACAGGGACAATTGGAAACACCATATATTTT	CASSQTGTIGNTIYF
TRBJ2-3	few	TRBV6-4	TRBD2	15	TGTGCCAGCAGTGACTCTAGCGGGGGCACAGATACGCAGTATTTT	CASSDSSGGTDTQYF
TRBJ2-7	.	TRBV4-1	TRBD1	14	TGCGCCAGCGGCCAAGAGGCAGGGGGCTACGAGCAGTACTTC	CASGQEAGGYEQYF
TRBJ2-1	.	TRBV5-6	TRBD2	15	TGTGCCAGCAGCCGACGACTAGCGGACTACAATGAGCAGTTCTTC	CASSRRLADYNEQFF
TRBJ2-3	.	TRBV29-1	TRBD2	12	TGCAGCGTTGACCCCCAGGGAGGGACGCAGTATTTT	CSVDPQGGTQYF
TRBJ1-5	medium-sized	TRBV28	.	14	TGTGCCAGCAGTACACCCCATAGCAATCAGCCCCAGCATTTT	CASSTPHSNQPQHF
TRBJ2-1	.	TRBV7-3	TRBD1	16	TGTGCCAGCAGCTTGGTGGCCAGGGGGCAGGAGGGTGAGCAGTTCTTC	CASSLVARGQEGEQFF
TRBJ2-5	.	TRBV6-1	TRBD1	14	TGTGCCACCAAGGACAGGGGGATCCAAGAGACCCAGTACTTC	CATKDRGIQETQYF
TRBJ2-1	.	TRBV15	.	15	TGTGCCACCAGCAGAGCCCTGAGTTCCTACAATGAGCAGTTCTTC	CATSRALSSYNEQFF
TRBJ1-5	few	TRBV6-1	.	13	TGTGCCAGCAGTACGGACATCTATCAGCCCCAGCATTTT	CASSTDIYQPQHF
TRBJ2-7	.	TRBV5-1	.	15	TGCGCCAGCAGCTTGGACTCGGCAGGGAACTACGAGCAGTACTTC	CASSLDSAGNYEQYF
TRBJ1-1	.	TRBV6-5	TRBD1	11	TGTGCCAGCAGTCAGGGGGCCGAAGCTTTCTTT	CASSQGAEAFF
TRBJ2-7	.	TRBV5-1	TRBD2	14	TGCGCCAGCAGCTTGACTAGCGGGAGCTACGAGCAGTACTTC	CASSLTSGSYEQYF
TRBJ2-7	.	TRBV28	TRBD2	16	TGTGCCAGCAGGCCGCGGAGACTAGCGGGATCCTACGAGCAGTACTTC	CASRPRRLAGSYEQYF
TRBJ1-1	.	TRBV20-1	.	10	TGCAGTGCTAGAAGGGGTAGGACTTTCTTT	CSARRGRTFF
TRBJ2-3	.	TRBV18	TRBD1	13	TGTGCCAGCTTACTGACAGGGCCAGATACGCAGTATTTT	CASLLTGPDTQYF
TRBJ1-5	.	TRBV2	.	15	TGTGCCAGCAAACAACGGGGTACAGACAATCAGCCCCAGCATTTT	CASKQRGTDNQPQHF
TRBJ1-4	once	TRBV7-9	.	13	TGTGCCAGCAGCTTACCTCCTAATGAAAAACTGTTTTTT	CASSLPPNEKLFF
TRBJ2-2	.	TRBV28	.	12	TGTGCCAGCAGTTTACGTCTGGGGGGGCTGTTTTTT	CASSLRLGGLFF
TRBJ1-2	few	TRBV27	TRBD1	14	TGTGCCAGCATGCTTTCCGGGACAGGGCGAGGCTACACCTTC	CASMLSGTGRGYTF
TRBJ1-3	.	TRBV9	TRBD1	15	TGTGCCAGCAGCGTAACAACAGGGGACGGAAACACCATATATTTT	CASSVTTGDGNTIYF
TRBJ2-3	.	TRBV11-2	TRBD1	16	TGTGCCAGCAGCTTGATTGGTCGGGACAGGGGGGATACGCAGTATTTT	CASSLIGRDRGDTQYF